One and the same sample provided the 23 T cell receptor beta chains below, sequenced in a study of cytomegalovirus exposure and HLA in healthy donors. Primers: 60 Vbeta forward and 13 Jbeta reverse. Measured with immunoSEQ multiplex PCR; TCRdb has only the in-frame clones, and not every one. This table has 95,000 to 150,000 clones, 80% to 85% appearing once. The material sequenced was PBMCs. These receptors were taken from a woman in her twenties or thirties in good health and CMV-seronegative.

V gene TRBV2 combines with J gene TRBJ1-2; the match to TRBD1 covers 7 bases. The J segment lost 4 bases and the V segment lost 6 bases, leaving 2 bases of the junction unmatched. The CDR3 length is 12 residues. The germline gives CDR1 SNHLY, CDR2 FYNNEI. CDR3 in DNA: TGTGCCAGCAGGGGACAGCTCTATGGCTACACCTTC. Its translation is CASRGQLYGYTF.

The V and J genes are TRBV10-3 and TRBJ1-2; a weak D match, TRBD1 (5 bases). This CDR3 has 14 residues. V lost 2 bases and J lost 0, with 7 bases in between. CDR1 is ENHRY, CDR2 SYGVKD, per germline. The CDR3 bases are TGTGCCATCAGTGAGGGGGCAGCTAACTATGGCTACACCTTC. It yields the protein CAISEGAANYGYTF.

The gene calls are TRBV19 and TRBJ1-1; perhaps TRBD1 as D (6 bases). Germline V lookup: CDR1 LNHDA, CDR2 SQIVND (reference sequence). V shed 8 bases and J shed 3 bases, with 16 bases lying between them. This CDR3 region has 14 residues. The CDR3 nucleotides read TGTGCCAGTTCCGAGGGGGTCCCCCACACTGAAGCTTTCTTT. This codes for CASSEGVPHTEAFF.

The chain recombines TRBV2 with TRBJ1-5; 8 positions agree with TRBD1. CDR1 and CDR2 from the germline V gene are SNHLY and FYNNEI. The CDR3 spans 14 residues. The junction had 6 bases not matched to a gene; V was cut back by 7 bases and J by 4 bases. The CDR3 DNA reads TGTGCCAGCAATTTACAGGGGGTAAATCAGCCCCAGCATTTT. Translation gives CASNLQGVNQPQHF.

This rearrangement joins TRBV27 to TRBJ2-3; TRBD1 aligns across 8 bases. Germline CDR1 MNHEY, CDR2 SMNVEV (reference sequence). The V and J ends lost 6 bases and 5 bases, in that order; junction bases with no gene match: 4. This CDR3 region has 13 residues. CDR3 coding DNA: TGTGCCAGCAGCGGAGACAGGGGAGATACGCAGTATTTT. It is translated as CASSGDRGDTQYF.

The CDR3 region is CSATSGLEQFF. CDR3 in DNA: TGCAGTGCTACGAGCGGGCTCGAGCAGTTCTTC. The rearrangement uses TRBV20-1 and TRBJ2-1, with D perhaps matching TRBD2 (6 bases). CDR3 length: 11 amino acids. V lost 4 bases and J 10 bases, leaving 11 bases between the germline ends. The germline gives CDR1 DFQATT, CDR2 SNEGSKA (reference sequence).

V gene TRBV11-3 combines with J gene TRBJ2-1; TRBD1 matches 7 bases. Germline lookup yields CDR1 SGHNT and CDR2 YENEEA. The CDR3 runs 12 residues. The V segment lost 6 bases and the J segment 7 bases; nucleotides outside the gene matches: 3. This CDR3 is CASRNRGNEQFF. The CDR3 region has the DNA TGTGCCAGCAGAAACAGGGGTAATGAGCAGTTCTTC.

This clone was detected only a few times. The gene calls are TRBV7-2 and TRBJ2-7, with a tentative D call TRBD2 (6 bases). Germline V gives CDR1 SGHTA, CDR2 FQGNSA. The CDR3 sequence is 11 residues long. Trimming took off 5 bases at V and 6 bases at J, with 8 bases between the two ends. The CDR3 nucleotides are TGTGCCAGCAGCCGGGGGATCGAGCAGTACTTC. It is translated as CASSRGIEQYF.

This rearrangement joins TRBV4-1 to TRBJ2-5; 11 nucleotides agree with TRBD2. The J call may not be correct, given that the DNA end is closer to TRBJ2-7. The length of the CDR3 is 16 residues. Per the germline V gene, CDR1 is MGHRA and CDR2 is YSYEKL. This chain's CDR3 is CASSRATSGVPLEQYF. CDR3 coding DNA: TGCGCCAGCAGCCGTGCGACTAGCGGGGTTCCCCTCGAGCAGTACTTC.

The rearrangement joins TRBV2 to TRBJ2-5; 8 positions match TRBD2. Germline CDR1 and CDR2: SNHLY and FYNNEI. The CDR3 is 14 residues long. Germline trimming cut 6 bases from V and 9 bases from J; bases unmatched to any gene: 12. CDR3 protein: CASRPGLAVKSQYF. CDR3 in DNA: TGTGCCAGCAGGCCCGGACTAGCTGTGAAGTCCCAGTACTTC.

The V gene is TRBV2, the J gene TRBJ1-2, with D possibly being TRBD1 (6 bases). The V end was cut by 6 bases, the J end by 4 bases, with 12 bases between. The germline CDR1 and CDR2 sequences are SNHLY and FYNNEI. The CDR3 is 13 residues long. CDR3 in amino acids: CASSVQGSYGYTF. CDR3 DNA sequence: TGTGCCAGCAGCGTTCAGGGGAGCTATGGCTACACCTTC.

V usage is TRBV6-1 and J usage is TRBJ2-7, with 9 bases that match TRBD2. Germline CDR1 is MNHNS and CDR2 is SASEGT. CDR3 length: 13 residues. J gave up 5 bases and V 6 bases, and 5 bases lay outside the gene matches. The CDR3 DNA sequence: TGTGCCAGCAGCCAGCGGGGGGTTGACGAGCAGTACTTC. Its translation: CASSQRGVDEQYF.

The chain couples TRBV5-4 to TRBJ1-2; D unclear. Trimming removed 4 bases at V and 1 base at J, with 11 bases between. The CDR3 has 14 residues. Germline V gives CDR1 SGHNT, CDR2 YYREEE (reference sequence). Here the CDR3 DNA reads TGTGCCAGCAGCCAAGCGGGCCGTAACTATGGCTACACCTTC. This translates into CASSQAGRNYGYTF.

This clone came up a few times. This chain connects TRBV7-2 to TRBJ2-7, with 7 positions matching TRBD1. The CDR3 is made up of 15 amino acids. Germline lookup yields CDR1 SGHTA and CDR2 FQGNSA. The V segment lost 5 bases and the J segment 0 bases; nucleotides outside the gene matches: 7. The CDR3 DNA reads TGTGCCAGCAGCGTTACAGGGGCTTACTCCTACGAGCAGTACTTC. Translation: CASSVTGAYSYEQYF.

The chain recombines TRBV11-2 with TRBJ2-4; 8 nucleotides align to TRBD1. With 5 bases clipped from V and 2 bases from J, the junction kept 8 bases outside the gene matches. The germline V gene encodes CDR1 SGHAT and CDR2 FQNNGV. The CDR3 contains 16 residues. The CDR3 nucleotides are TGTGCCAGCAGCCCCATTACAGGGGGTTCCAAAAACATTCAGTACTTC. Protein: CASSPITGGSKNIQYF.

About this clone itself: One end of the junction fails to match germline, which may point to a read error. V is TRBV9 and J is TRBJ1-5, with D unresolved. This CDR3 is 15 amino acids long. Germline-derived CDR1 and CDR2 are SGDLS and YYNGEE. The CDR3 here is CASSVGSLGNQPRHF. In nucleotides, the CDR3 is TGTGCCAGCAGCGTTGGCAGCCTGGGCAATCAGCCCCGGCATTTT.

This chain connects TRBV7-2 to TRBJ2-3; 8 nucleotides align to TRBD1. The CDR3 consists of 17 residues. Germline values: CDR1 SGHTA, CDR2 FQGNSA. J was trimmed by 2 bases and V by 6 bases; bases with no gene match: 13. The CDR3 DNA is TGTGCCAGCAGTCTATGGACCGGGACAGGCTCCACAGATACGCAGTATTTT. It translates to CASSLWTGTGSTDTQYF.

This clone was seen a handful of times. The CDR3 sequence is CASSLDSGTYEQYF. In nucleotides, the CDR3 is TGTGCCAGCAGCTTGGATAGCGGAACCTACGAGCAGTACTTC. The chain combines TRBV5-4 with TRBJ2-7; the D gene is possibly TRBD2 (6 bases). V was pared by 0 bases and J by 2 bases, with 9 bases between. This CDR3 is 14 amino acids long. Germline V CDR1 and CDR2: SGHNT, YYREEE (reference sequence).

V usage is TRBV7-3 and J usage is TRBJ2-3; a possible D gene is TRBD2 (6 bases). From germline, CDR1 is SGHTA and CDR2 FQGTGA. The V end was cut by 4 bases, the J end by 2 bases, with 10 bases between. The CDR3 loop spans 14 amino acids. In nucleotides, the CDR3 is TGTGCCAGCAGCTCGGGACTGTTCACAGATACGCAGTATTTT. It specifies CASSSGLFTDTQYF.

The V and J genes are TRBV9 and TRBJ2-6; D perhaps matches TRBD1 (6 bases). CDR1 is SGDLS, CDR2 YYNGEE, per germline. CDR3 length: 21 residues. Trimming removed 0 bases from V and 2 bases from J, with 24 bases in between. The CDR3 is CASSVVRGTGPRYTGANVLTF. CDR3 DNA: TGTGCCAGCAGCGTAGTTCGGGGAACAGGGCCTAGATATACTGGGGCCAACGTCCTGACTTTC.

Of note for this clone: At one end, the junction sequence differs from germline, possibly due to a read error. J is TRBJ2-3 and V is TRBV7-7, with TRBD1 matching 12 bases. CDR1 SSHAT and CDR2 FNYEAQ come from the germline V gene (reference sequence). The CDR3 runs 15 residues. CDR3 sequence: CASSLGQGAADTQYF. Here the CDR3 DNA reads TGTGCTAGCAGCTTGGGACAGGGGGCGGCAGATACGCAGTATTTT. Combining the CDR3 with reference TRBV7-7 and TRBJ2-3 gives the whole variable domain GAGVSQSPRYKVTKRGQDVTLRCDPISSHATLYWYQQALGQGPEFLTYFNYEAQPDKSGLPSDRFSAERPEGSISTLTIQRTEQRDSAMYRCASSLGQGAADTQYFGPGTRLTVL.

The chain couples TRBV30 to TRBJ2-2; a weak D match, TRBD2 (5 bases). Trimming shortened V by 5 bases and J by 0 bases, and 34 bases separated the two germline ends. Germline V lookup: CDR1 GTSNPN, CDR2 SVGIG (reference sequence). This CDR3 contains 22 residues. DNA for the CDR3: TGTGCCTGGTCGGTCGGGATTTTCGGTTTCTCCGAAATAGAGTCGAACACCGGGGAGCTGTTTTTT. Translating it yields CAWSVGIFGFSEIESNTGELFF.

This chain uses TRBV2 with TRBJ1-5; no clear D gene. The germline gives CDR1 SNHLY, CDR2 FYNNEI. V was shortened by 6 bases and J by 4 bases, with 16 bases between the two germline ends. The CDR3 loop spans 15 amino acids. CDR3 nucleotide sequence: TGTGCCAGCAGCCCTGTCTCGGGATTAAATCAGCCCCAGCATTTT. Its protein product is CASSPVSGLNQPQHF.